Given below is one TCR beta chain in context. Its antigen is not identified. The sample is drawn from a study of shared clonotypes between healthy human individuals. The CDR3 totals 13 residues. Between the trimmed V and J ends, which lost 5 bases and 2 bases, there was a span of 10 bases. Germline lookup yields CDR1 SGHTS and CDR2 YDEGEE. Study conclusions and caveats: On the whole, naive subsets had larger estimated richness than memory subsets had.

TCRdb's copy holds only in-frame clones and misses some; the assay was immunoSEQ multiplex PCR. Of about 1,500,000 clones listed, around 97% are singletons. The donor cohort consisted entirely of Caucasian adults residing in Nashville, Tennessee. CD4+ cells were split into CD45RA+ naive and CD45RA-negative memory subsets. V usage is TRBV5-8 and J usage is TRBJ1-1; no definite D call. Sequences were obtained from naive CD4+ T cells sorted from blood. Sample subset: CD45RA+ positively selected. The origin of this receptor is a man younger than 40 in good health. CDR3 in amino acids: CASSATVNTEAFF. Here the CDR3 DNA reads TGTGCCAGCAGTGCGACGGTAAACACTGAAGCTTTCTTT.